This TCR beta chain was sequenced during a study of blood T cell repertoires in COVID-19. Study-level background: The United States, Italy and Spain provided the acute and convalescent COVID-19 samples. The cDNA or gDNA used as material had been derived from T cells, B-cell-depleted T cells, or PBMCs.

Original handling: Nucleated cell counts were estimated from reference gene primer amplification. Profiled with immunoSEQ multiplex PCR; TCRdb holds only in-frame clones, not every one. V, J and clone size derive from that table, while D and trimming were established from the DNA sequence. The sample includes approximately 89,000 clones, approximately 86% of them seen just once. The CDR3 has 14 residues. V was shortened by 3 bases and J by 2 bases, with 7 bases between the two germline ends. Per the germline V gene, CDR1 is KGHSH and CDR2 is LQKENI. Sample: peripheral blood. The receptor was derived from a woman in her 70s with active or convalescent COVID-19. The chain links TRBV18 to TRBJ1-4; D not certain. The DNA of the CDR3 is TGTGCCAGCTCACCCTACAGCACTAATGAAAAACTGTTTTTT. It codes for CASSPYSTNEKLFF.